This TCR beta chain came from a study of blood T cell repertoires in COVID-19. Living in about 25 US areas, the participants were between roughly 18 and 90 years of age. Clones were sequenced by immunoSEQ multiplex PCR, and TCRdb holds only the in-frame ones, with some missing. Of approximately 490,000 clones listed, approximately 86% are singletons. This CDR3 is built from 15 residues. Trimming cost V 4 bases and J 2 bases, with 14 bases left between them. Germline-derived CDR1 and CDR2 are SEHNR and FQNEAQ (reference sequence). This receptor was identified in a woman between 18 and 29 years old who had recovered from COVID-19. The chain joins TRBV7-9 to TRBJ2-5, with D possibly being TRBD1 (5 bases). What was sequenced was PBMCs or T cells enriched from blood (not recorded which). DNA of the CDR3: TGTGCCAGCAGCTCCACAGGCCCCGTACAAGAGACCCAGTACTTC. As protein: CASSSTGPVQETQYF.